The source of this TCR beta chain is a study of blood T cells in healthy people across ages. CDR3 length equals 15 residues. CDR1 and CDR2 (germline): SGHRS, YFSETQ. The germline V and J ends were trimmed by 5 bases and 7 bases, with 19 bases remaining between them. The second PCR ran roughly 6 to 11 cycles with a sample-barcoded 5' primer and J-beta primers. TCRdb reprocessed the 5' RACE reads with MiXCR, giving one entry per CDR3 protein. Here the sample spans about 680,000 distinct CDR3 sequences, around 49% being singletons. Many counts were recorded for this clonotype. The sequencing input was blood. The clonotype comes from a woman aged 55-69 years in good health. The rearrangement links TRBV5-1 to TRBJ2-1; D unresolved. The CDR3 protein is CASRLLAAEWNEQFF. The CDR3 DNA reads as TGCGCCAGCAGGCTTTTGGCCGCTGAGTGGAATGAGCAGTTCTTC.